The clone carrying this T cell receptor (beta chain) was observed a handful of times. Its antigen is as yet unknown. TCR alpha and TCR beta cDNA libraries carrying sample barcodes and UMIs were produced by 5'RACE using constant-segment primers. MiXCR, applied by TCRdb to the 5' RACE reads, yields one record per CDR3 protein. The sample comprises about 560,000 distinct CDR3 sequences, around 16% of which are singletons, and roughly 8% rests with the top ten. V was trimmed by 3 bases and J by 0 bases, leaving 14 bases between them. CDR1 KGHDR and CDR2 SFDVKD come from the germline V gene. This CDR3 region has 17 residues. This sample stems from a study of T-cell memory formation after mild COVID-19. Study context: TCR clusters were largely donor specific. Study-level points and caveats: Contracting CD4+ clones sat mainly in CM and EM; CD8+ in EMRA. A subset of responding clones appeared in pre-infection memory, suggesting cross-reactive memory joined.

Material: PBMCs or a T cell subset sorted from them (not recorded which). The V call is TRBV24-1, the J call TRBJ2-1; tentatively, D is TRBD1 (6 bases). This TCR derives from an adult woman who had mild COVID-19 (a few samples of this study predate the infection). Cell type and time point are not known. CDR3 sequence reads: CATSDDRTFSSYNEQFF. In nucleotides, the CDR3 is TGTGCCACCAGTGATGACAGGACTTTTAGCTCCTACAATGAGCAGTTCTTC.